Listed here are 12 T cell receptor beta chains from one sample, sequenced in a study of vaccination and CD4 T cells after COVID-19. The treatment was: roughly 10-day PBMC culture with coronavirus spike peptide pools or control peptides (ViraFEST assay). With the Oncomine TCR Beta short-read assay, DNA from cultured CD4+ T cells was sequenced. TCRdb ran MiXCR on the PCR reads and lists one entry per CDR3 protein. Among approximately 12,000 distinct CDR3 sequences listed, about 65% were seen once. Their cognate antigens are unknown. The sample was CD4+ T cells from blood, cultured in vitro, taken before SARS-CoV-2 vaccination. Every receptor here comes from a human donor who had recovered from COVID-19.

V usage is TRBV28 and J usage is TRBJ1-5; possible D gene TRBD1, 5 bases. CDR1 is MDHEN, CDR2 SYDVKM, per germline. Between the trimmed V and J ends, which lost 3 bases and 6 bases, there was a span of 15 bases. The CDR3 contains 15 residues. The CDR3: CASSFAGRLGQPQHF. In nucleotides, the CDR3 is TGTGCCAGCAGTTTCGCAGGGAGGTTAGGTCAGCCCCAGCATTTT.

This chain connects TRBV10-1 to TRBJ2-5; no clear D gene. V was cut by 4 bases and J by 5 bases, with 8 bases left in between. This CDR3 is 12 amino acids long. CDR1 and CDR2 from the germline V gene are WNHNN and SYGVQD (reference sequence). In DNA form, the CDR3 reads TGCGCCAGCAGTGGAGACGGGGAGACCCAGTACTTC. Amino acid sequence: CASSGDGETQYF.

The chain links TRBV6-2 or TRBV6-3 to TRBJ1-1; maybe TRBD1 (5 bases). V lost 7 bases and J 5 bases, leaving 11 bases between the germline ends. The CDR3 has 12 amino acids. Germline CDR1 and CDR2: MNHEY and SVGEGT. The CDR3: CASKEGITEAFF. For the CDR3, the DNA is TGTGCCAGCAAGGAGGGGATTACTGAAGCTTTCTTT.

This chain links TRBV28 with TRBJ1-5; 8 nucleotides line up with TRBD1. The CDR3 has 15 amino acids. The ends lost 2 bases at V and 7 bases at J; junction bases unmatched: 7. Germline loops: CDR1 MDHEN, CDR2 SYDVKM. The CDR3 loop is CASSLRGQGGQPQHF. In DNA, the CDR3 is TGTGCCAGCAGTTTACGCGGACAGGGAGGACAGCCCCAGCATTTT.

This clonotype was seen a handful of times. This chain joins TRBV20-1 and TRBJ1-1; D perhaps matches TRBD1 (5 bases). This CDR3 is built from 13 residues. V lost 1 base and J 8 bases, leaving 14 bases between the germline ends. Germline V CDR1 and CDR2: DFQATT, SNEGSKA (reference sequence). The CDR3 protein is CSARALGEGEAFF. The CDR3 DNA reads as TGCAGTGCTAGAGCCTTGGGAGAGGGGGAAGCTTTCTTT.

This chain links TRBV20-1 with TRBJ2-7, with 8 bases fitting TRBD1. Trimming took 2 bases from V and 2 from J; bases not matched to a gene: 5. The germline gives CDR1 DFQATT, CDR2 SNEGSKA (reference sequence). The CDR3 is 14 amino acids. CDR3 amino acids: CSARRQGATYEQYF. The CDR3 DNA sequence: TGCAGTGCTAGACGGCAGGGGGCTACCTACGAGCAGTACTTC.

This clonotype appeared a few times. The chain carries TRBV2 and TRBJ1-6; TRBD1 matches 7 bases. This CDR3 has 14 residues. CDR1 is SNHLY and CDR2 is FYNNEI in the germline V gene. V shed 7 bases, J shed 5 bases, and the junction held 5 bases outside the gene matches. In DNA form, the CDR3 reads TGTGCCAGCACGCGACAGGGCAATAATTCACCCCTCCACTTT. Translating it yields CASTRQGNNSPLHF.

This chain uses TRBV18 with TRBJ2-2, with 8 positions matching TRBD2. The CDR3 has 17 residues. Germline CDR1 and CDR2: KGHSH and LQKENI. The trim removed 4 bases at V and 0 bases at J, leaving 7 bases unmatched. The CDR3 nucleotides are TGTGCCAGCTCACGTAGCGGGATCGTTTCGAACACCGGGGAGCTGTTTTTT. Its translation: CASSRSGIVSNTGELFF.

Comments on this clonotype: The junction departs from germline at one end; a sequencing error may be responsible. The V call is TRBV2, the J call TRBJ1-1; perhaps TRBD1 as D (6 bases). The CDR3 runs 14 residues. Germline-derived CDR1 and CDR2 are SNHLY and FYNNEI. The DNA of the CDR3 is TGTGCCGGCAGGCGACAGGCTTTGAACACTGAAGCTTTCTTT. Translating gives CAGRRQALNTEAFF.

This clonotype appeared once. The chain combines TRBV6-1 with TRBJ2-7, with D uncertain. Germline CDR1 reads MNHNS; CDR2 reads SASEGT. The CDR3 contains 14 residues. Trimming left V 6 bases short and J 5 bases short, with 17 bases between. CDR3 sequence: CASRIASRPHEQYF. In nucleotides, the CDR3 is TGTGCCAGCAGAATAGCTTCCCGCCCCCACGAGCAGTACTTC.

The chain combines TRBV10-3 with TRBJ2-1; 9 bases match TRBD2. The CDR3 runs 20 residues. V gave up 0 bases and J gave up 5 bases; unmatched junction bases: 17. Germline assignment: CDR1 ENHRY and CDR2 SYGVKD. Written as DNA, the CDR3 is TGTGCCATCAGTGAGTCGATCATTAGCGGGAGAGGTATGGGGAACAATGAGCAGTTCTTC. It encodes CAISESIISGRGMGNNEQFF.

The chain uses TRBV2 and TRBJ1-5; no reliable D call. Germline CDR1 SNHLY, CDR2 FYNNEI. The CDR3 loop spans 13 amino acids. V shed 6 bases and J shed 9 bases, with 15 bases lying between them. The CDR3 sequence is CASRIDTRSPQHF. In nucleotides, the CDR3 is TGTGCCAGCAGGATCGACACCCGATCGCCCCAGCATTTT. Full variable domain (outside the CDR3, taken from reference TRBV2 and TRBJ1-5): EPEVTQTPSHQVTQMGQEVILRCVPISNHLYFYWYRQILGQKVEFLVSFYNNEISEKSEIFDDQFSVERPDGSNFTLKIRSTKLEDSAMYFCASRIDTRSPQHFGDGTRLSIL.